Shown below are 22 T cell receptor beta chains from a single sample sequenced in a study of blood T cell repertoires in COVID-19. Libraries were prepared by immunoSEQ multiplex PCR; TCRdb keeps only in-frame clonotypes and omits some of them. The sample shows roughly 460,000 clones, around 90% of them seen only once. Sample: peripheral blood. These receptors were collected from a young man with COVID-19, enrolled during active disease.

In nucleotides, the CDR3 is TGTGCCAGTATTCGTTTATTTGGAGCCCCTGAAGCTTTCTTT. It codes for CASIRLFGAPEAFF. The rearrangement joins TRBV19 to TRBJ1-1; D ambiguous. V dropped 7 bases and J dropped 6 bases, with 18 bases sitting between them. Germline-derived CDR1 and CDR2 are LNHDA and SQIVND (reference sequence). The CDR3 runs 14 residues. The full variable domain, rest sourced from reference TRBV19 and TRBJ1-1, is DGGITQSPKYLFRKEGQNVTLSCEQNLNHDAMYWYRQDPGQGLRLIYYSQIVNDFQKGDIAEGYSVSREKKESFPLTVTSAQKNPTAFYLCASIRLFGAPEAFFGQGTRLTVV.

V is TRBV3-1 (or the pseudogene TRBV3-2) and J is TRBJ2-7; 13 bases align to TRBD2. CDR1 is LGHDT and CDR2 is YNNKEL in the germline V gene (reference sequence). This CDR3 contains 15 residues. J was trimmed by 5 bases and V by 4 bases; bases with no gene match: 5. CDR3 nucleotides: TGTGCCAGCAGCCCTGGGACTAGCGGGACCCACGAGCAGTACTTC. As protein: CASSPGTSGTHEQYF.

The gene calls are TRBV7-3 and TRBJ2-3; perhaps TRBD2 as D (5 bases). Germline V gene data show CDR1 as SGHTA and CDR2 as FQGTGA. V lost 0 bases, J lost 5 bases, and 12 bases lay in between. This CDR3 region has 15 residues. The DNA for the CDR3 is TGTGCCAGCAGCTTAACGGTCCTTGGAGGAGATACGCAGTATTTT. Residues: CASSLTVLGGDTQYF.

The genes are TRBV6-5 and TRBJ2-1; 8 positions agree with TRBD1. This CDR3 contains 16 residues. Trimming at V came to 0 bases and at J to 4 bases, leaving 5 bases not matched to a gene. Germline lookup yields CDR1 MNHEY and CDR2 SVGAGI. CDR3 sequence: CASSYSRTGPYNEQFF. The CDR3 nucleotides read TGTGCCAGCAGTTACTCAAGGACAGGGCCTTACAATGAGCAGTTCTTC.

The CDR3 region has the DNA TGTGCCAGCAGCCTAACGAGTGAAGAGCCCCAGCATTTT. Translation: CASSLTSEEPQHF. The chain couples TRBV3-1 (or the pseudogene TRBV3-2) to TRBJ1-5, with D unclear. V was cut by 4 bases and J by 8 bases, with 12 bases left in between. The CDR3 runs to 13 residues. Germline loops: CDR1 LGHDT, CDR2 YNNKEL (reference sequence).

The chain combines TRBV30 with TRBJ1-1; the match to TRBD1 covers 9 bases. In germline, CDR1 is GTSNPN, CDR2 SVGIG (reference sequence). Losses at the gene ends were 4 bases for V and 3 bases for J; bases not matched to a gene: 6. The length of the CDR3 is 14 residues. CDR3 nucleotides: TGTGCCTGGACGGTGGGACAGGGCCACACTGAAGCTTTCTTT. Translation: CAWTVGQGHTEAFF.

This clone has a handful of counts. V and J are TRBV2 and TRBJ1-1; tentative D call: TRBD1 (5 bases). Germline CDR1 and CDR2: SNHLY and FYNNEI. CDR3 length equals 16 residues. V shed 1 base and J shed 1 base, with 13 bases lying between them. The CDR3 bases are TGTGCCAGCAGTGAAGGGCGCGGACACCCGAACACTGAAGCTTTCTTT. It specifies CASSEGRGHPNTEAFF.

This clone was observed a few times. The chain links TRBV4-1 to TRBJ2-1; 9 nucleotides align to TRBD2. The germline gives CDR1 MGHRA, CDR2 YSYEKL. J lost 12 bases, V lost 1 base, and 10 bases had no gene match. This CDR3 has 15 amino acids. CDR3 amino acids: CASSQGLAATPGQFF. The DNA of the CDR3 is TGCGCCAGCAGCCAAGGACTAGCGGCCACCCCCGGGCAGTTCTTC.

This clone came up many times. The gene calls are TRBV6-2 or TRBV6-3 and TRBJ2-1; 9 bases are shared with TRBD2. V shed 5 bases, J shed 0 bases, and the junction held 8 bases outside the gene matches. CDR1 and CDR2 from the germline V gene are MNHEY and SVGEGT. This CDR3 region has 17 residues. The CDR3 here is CASSASGRPSSYNEQFF. CDR3 sequence (DNA): TGTGCCAGCAGTGCCAGCGGGAGGCCGAGCTCCTACAATGAGCAGTTCTTC.

The CDR3 DNA reads as TGTGCCAGCAGCCTCGGTCGGGGCACAGATACGCAGTATTTT. Encoded protein: CASSLGRGTDTQYF. The rearrangement links TRBV7-3 to TRBJ2-3; no clear D. Germline CDR1 SGHTA, CDR2 FQGTGA. This CDR3 spans 14 amino acids. V was cut by 5 bases and J by 1 base, with 10 bases left in between.

The V call is TRBV3-1 (or the pseudogene TRBV3-2), the J call TRBJ2-5; maybe TRBD2 (6 bases). Trimming took off 4 bases at V and 5 bases at J, with 14 bases between the two ends. This CDR3 region has 14 residues. The germline CDR1 and CDR2 sequences are LGHDT and YNNKEL (reference sequence). The CDR3 sequence is CASSRGGLMETQYF. CDR3 sequence (DNA): TGTGCCAGCAGCCGGGGAGGACTGATGGAGACCCAGTACTTC.

The chain recombines TRBV24-1 with TRBJ1-1; D gene uncertain. Deletions cut 1 base from V and 8 bases from J, with 7 bases between. The V gene's germline CDR1 is KGHDR and CDR2 SFDVKD. The CDR3 is made up of 12 amino acids. The CDR3 DNA follows: TGTGCCACCAGTGATTTCAACAGAGAAGCTTTCTTT. It encodes CATSDFNREAFF.

The rearrangement links TRBV5-4 to TRBJ2-7, with D tentatively TRBD2 (5 bases). Trimming took off 4 bases at V and 4 bases at J, with 6 bases between the two ends. Germline V gene sequence: CDR1 SGHNT, CDR2 YYREEE (reference sequence). The CDR3 is 11 amino acids. CDR3 sequence reads: CASSSGYEQYF. The DNA of the CDR3 is TGTGCCAGCAGCAGCGGATACGAGCAGTACTTC.

V usage is TRBV24-1 and J usage is TRBJ2-7; 7 positions agree with TRBD1. Trimming cost V 9 bases and J 9 bases; bases outside gene matches: 16. The V gene's germline CDR1 is KGHDR and CDR2 SFDVKD. CDR3 size: 14 residues. CDR3 protein: CATSDRASTMGQYF. The CDR3 DNA reads TGTGCCACCTCAGACAGGGCCTCAACGATGGGGCAGTACTTC.

The V and J genes are TRBV7-2 and TRBJ1-5, with 7 bases matching TRBD1. V lost 5 bases and J lost 4; bases outside the gene matches: 2. This CDR3 comprises 13 residues. Germline V gives CDR1 SGHTA, CDR2 FQGNSA. The CDR3 bases are TGTGCCAGCAGCGCGGACAGGAATCAGCCCCAGCATTTT. Its translation is CASSADRNQPQHF.

The chain joins TRBV3-1 (or the pseudogene TRBV3-2) to TRBJ1-3; D not certain. Looked up from germline, CDR1 is LGHDT and CDR2 is YNNKEL (reference sequence). The CDR3 covers 15 residues. Trimming left V 0 bases short and J 4 bases short, with 10 bases between. DNA of the CDR3: TGTGCCAGCAGCCAAGATGAGATGATCGGAAACACCATATATTTT. Its translation is CASSQDEMIGNTIYF.

A remark on this clone: Other DNA sequences from this sample encode an identical CDR3 as well. This chain links TRBV7-9 with TRBJ1-1; the D is unclear. Germline loops: CDR1 SEHNR, CDR2 FQNEAQ (reference sequence). Trimming took off 5 bases at V and 1 base at J, with 8 bases between the two ends. This CDR3 has 13 residues. The CDR3 DNA reads TGTGCCAGCAGCCCCACGGGGAACACTGAAGCTTTCTTT. This gives the protein CASSPTGNTEAFF.

The chain links TRBV29-1 to TRBJ2-1; TRBD2 matches at 8 bases. J gave up 3 bases and V 7 bases, and 20 bases lay outside the gene matches. CDR1 is SQVTM and CDR2 is ANQGSEA in the germline V gene. The CDR3 is 18 amino acids. CDR3 sequence: CSADSGLGGRSGYNEQFF. The CDR3 nucleotides read TGCAGCGCGGACAGCGGTCTTGGCGGGAGGAGTGGCTACAATGAGCAGTTCTTC.

The chain uses TRBV2 and TRBJ1-1, with a possible D match to TRBD1 (6 bases). V was shortened by 7 bases and J by 4 bases, with 10 bases between the two germline ends. This CDR3 comprises 12 residues. The germline V gene encodes CDR1 SNHLY and CDR2 FYNNEI. The CDR3 region has the DNA TGTGCCAGCACGAGGGGGGGCACTGAAGCTTTCTTT. It translates to CASTRGGTEAFF. Full variable domain (outside the CDR3, taken from reference TRBV2 and TRBJ1-1): EPEVTQTPSHQVTQMGQEVILRCVPISNHLYFYWYRQILGQKVEFLVSFYNNEISEKSEIFDDQFSVERPDGSNFTLKIRSTKLEDSAMYFCASTRGGTEAFFGQGTRLTVV.

The chain carries TRBV27 and TRBJ1-2; TRBD1 might be the D (5 bases). The germline V gene encodes CDR1 MNHEY and CDR2 SMNVEV (reference sequence). The CDR3 consists of 13 residues. Between the trimmed V and J ends, which lost 2 bases and 4 bases, there was a span of 8 bases. The CDR3 region is CASSLGASYGYTF. CDR3 sequence (DNA): TGTGCCAGCAGTTTAGGGGCCAGCTATGGCTACACCTTC.

The V and J genes are TRBV5-5 and TRBJ1-3, with a tentative D call TRBD1 (5 bases). The CDR3 has 15 residues. The ends were cut back, 2 bases at V and 0 bases at J, with 9 bases in the middle. Per germline, CDR1 SGHKS and CDR2 YYEKEE (reference sequence). In DNA, the CDR3 is TGTGCCAGCAGCTTTGGGGGAGGCTCTGGAAACACCATATATTTT. It encodes CASSFGGGSGNTIYF.

In this sample, this clone turned up once. The chain is built from TRBV27 and TRBJ1-1; D is perhaps TRBD1 (5 bases). The CDR3 sequence is 15 residues long. V was clipped by 5 bases and J by 1 base, with 14 bases between them. The V gene's germline CDR1 is MNHEY and CDR2 SMNVEV (reference sequence). CDR3 amino acids: CASSLYIGGNTEAFF. CDR3 sequence (DNA): TGTGCCAGCAGTCTCTACATCGGGGGGAACACTGAAGCTTTCTTT.